This is a list of T cell receptor beta chains from one sample in a study of blood T cell repertoires in COVID-19. Some clones are missing from TCRdb's copy, which holds only in-frame ones; the method was immunoSEQ multiplex PCR. The sample consists of some 110,000 clones, about 70% of them appearing once. Source material: peripheral blood. These receptors all stem from a man older than 75 with COVID-19, enrolled during active disease. CDR3s include the opening cysteine and the closing phenylalanine or tryptophan. D genes are given only for firm matches. A row's size may be missing; if present it is once, few, many or a size class.

-,TRBJ2-5,TRBD1,TRBV19,CASSPGQVQETQYF,TGTGCCAGTAGTCCTGGACAGGTACAAGAGACCCAGTACTTC
many,TRBJ2-7,-,TRBV28,CASMFGGSYEQYF,TGTGCCAGCATGTTCGGCGGGTCCTACGAGCAGTACTTC
-,TRBJ1-4,TRBD1,TRBV7-9,CASSLPTGGDEKLFF,TGTGCCAGCAGCCTTCCGACAGGGGGGGATGAAAAACTGTTTTTT
-,TRBJ2-3,TRBD1,TRBV5-1,CASRSGTELADTQYF,TGCGCCAGCAGATCCGGGACAGAGCTTGCAGATACGCAGTATTTT
once,TRBJ2-5,-,TRBV2,CASSVGLGETQYF,TGTGCCAGCAGTGTGGGCCTGGGAGAGACCCAGTACTTC
-,TRBJ2-5,TRBD2,TRBV6-5,CASSVGGLPQYF,TGTGCCTCCTCTGTGGGAGGGCTTCCCCAGTACTTC
-,TRBJ2-7,TRBD2,TRBV28,CASGRGDRYEQYF,TGTGCCAGTGGACGGGGGGACCGCTACGAGCAGTACTTC
once,TRBJ2-5,TRBD2,TRBV2,CASNGGETQYF,TGTGCCAGCAACGGGGGGGAGACCCAGTACTTC
-,TRBJ2-7,TRBD1,TRBV10-1,CASSDGQGDEQYF,TGCGCCAGCAGTGATGGACAGGGAGACGAGCAGTACTTC
-,TRBJ1-2,-,TRBV5-4,CASSTGNYGYTF,TGTGCCAGCAGTACAGGAAACTATGGCTACACCTTC
-,TRBJ2-1,-,TRBV15,CATSSSRGTYNEQFF,TGTGCCACCAGCAGTTCCAGGGGCACCTACAATGAGCAGTTCTTC
-,TRBJ2-7,-,TRBV29-1,CSITSMGEQYF,TGCAGCATCACTAGTATGGGTGAGCAGTACTTC
-,TRBJ2-5,-,TRBV5-1,CASSPLGAGDAETQYF,TGCGCCAGCAGCCCTCTGGGGGCGGGAGATGCTGAGACCCAGTACTTC
few,TRBJ2-7,-,TRBV5-1,CASSSKEGFGYEQYF,TGCGCCAGCAGCAGTAAGGAGGGTTTTGGGTACGAGCAGTACTTC
few,TRBJ1-1,-,TRBV19,CASSRKAGAGNTEAFF,TGTGCCAGTAGTCGGAAGGCAGGGGCTGGGAACACTGAAGCTTTCTTT
-,TRBJ2-3,TRBD2,TRBV4-3,CASSQDMWWLAGSTDTQYF,TGCGCCAGCAGCCAAGATATGTGGTGGCTAGCGGGCTCCACAGATACGCAGTATTTT
few,TRBJ2-7,TRBD2,TRBV27,CASSLGLAGNYEQYF,TGTGCCAGCAGTTTAGGTCTAGCGGGGAACTACGAGCAGTACTTC
once,TRBJ2-1,TRBD1,TRBV28,CASSRDRERNEQFF,TGTGCCAGCTCTAGGGACAGGGAGAGAAATGAGCAGTTCTTC
-,TRBJ2-3,-,TRBV10-3,CAISESKGVTDTQYF,TGTGCCATCAGTGAGTCAAAGGGGGTGACGGATACGCAGTATTTT
-,TRBJ1-5,-,TRBV21-1,CASSKEEQGGQPQHF,TGTGCCAGCAGCAAAGAGGAACAGGGGGGGCAGCCCCAGCATTTT
few,TRBJ1-3,-,TRBV12-3/TRBV12-4,CASSLAEGDTIYF,TGTGCCAGCAGTTTAGCAGAGGGGGACACCATATATTTT
-,TRBJ2-1,TRBD2,TRBV19,CASSIALAGNEQFF,TGTGCCAGTAGTATAGCACTAGCGGGAAATGAGCAGTTCTTC
once,TRBJ1-5,-,TRBV19,CASSPPGSLGNQPQHF,TGTGCCAGTAGTCCCCCCGGGAGTCTCGGCAATCAGCCCCAGCATTTT
few,TRBJ1-4,-,TRBV7-8,CASSPGRALNGEKLFF,TGTGCCAGCAGTCCTGGGCGGGCCTTAAACGGTGAAAAACTGTTTTTT
-,TRBJ2-7,TRBD1,TRBV5-1,CASSLGQGAVEQYF,TGCGCCAGCAGCTTGGGGCAGGGGGCGGTCGAGCAGTACTTC
-,TRBJ2-5,TRBD2,TRBV2,CASSGRLAGAYF,TGTGCCAGCAGTGGGAGGCTAGCGGGCGCGTACTTC
-,TRBJ2-5,TRBD2,TRBV10-3,CAISEPQAGQETQYF,TGTGCCATCAGTGAGCCCCAAGCGGGGCAAGAGACCCAGTACTTC
-,TRBJ2-5,TRBD2,TRBV9,CASSVRPGTSGSLSGQETQYF,TGTGCCAGCAGCGTAAGGCCCGGGACTAGCGGGAGCCTCTCGGGGCAAGAGACCCAGTACTTC
-,TRBJ1-6,-,TRBV19,CASSIGMGRSPLHF,TGTGCCAGTAGTATAGGAATGGGGCGGTCACCCCTCCACTTT
once,TRBJ1-2,-,TRBV30,CAWTTTSGNYGYTF,TGTGCCTGGACCACCACGTCCGGTAACTATGGCTACACCTTC